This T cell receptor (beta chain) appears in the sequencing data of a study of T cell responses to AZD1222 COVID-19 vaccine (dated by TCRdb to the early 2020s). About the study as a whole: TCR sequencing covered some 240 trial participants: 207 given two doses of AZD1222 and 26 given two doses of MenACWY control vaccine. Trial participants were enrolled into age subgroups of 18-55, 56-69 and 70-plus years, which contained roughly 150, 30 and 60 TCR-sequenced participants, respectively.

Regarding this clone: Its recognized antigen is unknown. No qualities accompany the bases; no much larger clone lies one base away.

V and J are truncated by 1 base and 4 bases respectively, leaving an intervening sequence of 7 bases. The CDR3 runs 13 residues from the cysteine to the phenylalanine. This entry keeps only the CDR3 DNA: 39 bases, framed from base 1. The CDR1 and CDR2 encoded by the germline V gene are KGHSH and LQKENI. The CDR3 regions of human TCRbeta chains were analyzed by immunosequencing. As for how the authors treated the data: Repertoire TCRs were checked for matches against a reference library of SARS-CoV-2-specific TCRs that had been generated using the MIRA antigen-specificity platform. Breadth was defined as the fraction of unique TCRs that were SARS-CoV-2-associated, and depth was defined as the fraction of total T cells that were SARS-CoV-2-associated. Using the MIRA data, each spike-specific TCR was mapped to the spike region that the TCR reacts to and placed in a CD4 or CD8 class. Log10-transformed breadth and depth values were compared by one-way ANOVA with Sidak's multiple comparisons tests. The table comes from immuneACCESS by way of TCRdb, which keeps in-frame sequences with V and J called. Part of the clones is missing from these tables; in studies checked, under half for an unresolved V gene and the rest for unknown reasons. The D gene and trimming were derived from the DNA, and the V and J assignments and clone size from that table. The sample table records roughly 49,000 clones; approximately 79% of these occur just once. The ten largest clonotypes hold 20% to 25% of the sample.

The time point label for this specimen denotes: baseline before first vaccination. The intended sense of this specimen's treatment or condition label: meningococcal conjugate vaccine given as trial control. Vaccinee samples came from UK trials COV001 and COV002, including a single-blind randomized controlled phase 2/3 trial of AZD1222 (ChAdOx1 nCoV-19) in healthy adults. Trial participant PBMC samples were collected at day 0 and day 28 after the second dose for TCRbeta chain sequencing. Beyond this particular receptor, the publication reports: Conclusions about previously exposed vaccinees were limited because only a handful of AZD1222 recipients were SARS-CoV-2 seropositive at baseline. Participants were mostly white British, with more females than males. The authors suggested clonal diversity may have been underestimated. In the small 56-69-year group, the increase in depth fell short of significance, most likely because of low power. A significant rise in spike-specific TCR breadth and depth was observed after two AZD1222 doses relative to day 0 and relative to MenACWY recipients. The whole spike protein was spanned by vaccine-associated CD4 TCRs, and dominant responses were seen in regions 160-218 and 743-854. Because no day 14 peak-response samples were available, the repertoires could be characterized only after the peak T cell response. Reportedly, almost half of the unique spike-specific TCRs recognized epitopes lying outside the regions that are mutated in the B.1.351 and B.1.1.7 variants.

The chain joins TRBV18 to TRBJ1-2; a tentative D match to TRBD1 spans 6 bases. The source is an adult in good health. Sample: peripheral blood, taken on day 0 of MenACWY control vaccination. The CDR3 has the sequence CASSPRRGYGYTF. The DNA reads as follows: TGTGCCAGCTCACCACGCAGGGGCTATGGCTACACCTTC.